The rows below give T cell receptor beta chains drawn from one sample of a study of early T cells in non-severe SARS-CoV-2 infection. Each CDR3 protein is one row after TCRdb ran MiXCR on the 5' RACE reads. Altogether about 80,000 distinct CDR3 sequences are present, about 12% being singletons, with the ten largest covering 2.6%. Sequenced: whole blood. Receptors originate from an adult who was a healthcare worker with PCR-confirmed SARS-CoV-2 infection or an uninfected control (not recorded which). Each CDR3 is given with its conserved first and last residue. The order of the fields is D gene, J gene, clone size, V gene, CDR3 DNA, CDR3 protein. D genes are given only for firm matches. The size field is filled for only some rows; it gives once, few, many or a size class.

TRBD1 | TRBJ2-7 | . | TRBV28 | TGTGCCAGCAGTTTAAGGGACAGGGTATCCTGGGAGCAGTACTTC | CASSLRDRVSWEQYF
. | TRBJ1-6 | many | TRBV7-2 | TGTGCCAGCAGCTCCCGGGGGGCCTTTGATTCACCCCTCCACTTT | CASSSRGAFDSPLHF
. | TRBJ2-1 | many | TRBV5-1 | TGCGCCAGCAGCTTGCGCGTGCGTGTCGATGAGCAGTTCTTC | CASSLRVRVDEQFF
. | TRBJ2-7 | few | TRBV29-1 | TGCAGCGTCGGATCAGGGGTCGAGCAGTACTTC | CSVGSGVEQYF
TRBD1 | TRBJ1-5 | many | TRBV30 | TGTGCCTGGAGTCAGGGGGCCCCTAGTCAGCCCCAGCATTTT | CAWSQGAPSQPQHF
. | TRBJ2-1 | . | TRBV20-1 | TGCAGTGCTCGGGTTCCGGGACGCGACAATGAGCAGTTCTTC | CSARVPGRDNEQFF
. | TRBJ2-1 | . | TRBV15 | TGTGCCACCAGCAATATGTGGCCGAAAAACAATGAGCAGTTCTTC | CATSNMWPKNNEQFF
TRBD1 | TRBJ2-2 | few | TRBV27 | TGTGCCAGCAGATTACGACAGGGCCCGAACACCGGGGAGCTGTTTTTT | CASRLRQGPNTGELFF
. | TRBJ1-2 | many | TRBV7-9 | TGTGCCAGCAACAGGGTTGGGCTCTATGGCTACACCTTC | CASNRVGLYGYTF
. | TRBJ2-1 | many | TRBV6-2/TRBV6-3 | TGTGCCAGCAGTCCAGCTGGCAGCTACAATGAGCAGTTCTTC | CASSPAGSYNEQFF
. | TRBJ2-7 | many | TRBV14 | TGTGCCAGCAGCCAAGTCCGGGGTCGGTATGCCGAGCAGTACTTC | CASSQVRGRYAEQYF
. | TRBJ2-2 | . | TRBV7-3 | TGTGCCAGCGGGGTAAAAGGCGGGGAGCTGTTTTTT | CASGVKGGELFF
TRBD2 | TRBJ2-5 | . | TRBV29-1 | TGCAGCGCTCGGACTAGCGGGGGGGCGACCCAGTACTTC | CSARTSGGATQYF
. | TRBJ1-1 | many | TRBV14 | TGTGCCAGCAAGAACAGTATGAACACTGAAGCTTTCTTT | CASKNSMNTEAFF
. | TRBJ2-3 | . | TRBV7-9 | TGTGCCAGCGGCACTAGCACAGATACGCAGTATTTT | CASGTSTDTQYF
. | TRBJ2-7 | few | TRBV5-1 | TGCGCCAGCAGCTTGGAAAGACAGCCCTACGAGCAGTACTTC | CASSLERQPYEQYF
. | TRBJ1-3 | few | TRBV18 | TGTGCCAGCTCACCCCTTGACAGGAGCTCTGGAAACACCATATATTTT | CASSPLDRSSGNTIYF
. | TRBJ1-1 | many | TRBV7-8 | TGTGCCAGCAGCTTATGGAGGGACACTGAAGCTTTCTTT | CASSLWRDTEAFF
. | TRBJ1-2 | . | TRBV29-1 | TGCAGCGTTGAAGGACGAGATGGCTACACCTTC | CSVEGRDGYTF
. | TRBJ2-3 | . | TRBV10-3 | TGTGCCATCAGCCCGGACCCTGGCGCAGATACGCAGTATTTT | CAISPDPGADTQYF
TRBD2 | TRBJ2-1 | . | TRBV9 | TGTGCCAGCAGCGGACTAGCGGGAGGCGCCAATGAGCAGTTCTTC | CASSGLAGGANEQFF
. | TRBJ2-1 | . | TRBV3-1 | TGTGCCAGCAGCCTATCCCGTATATGGAGCTCCTACAATGAGCAGTTCTTC | CASSLSRIWSSYNEQFF
. | TRBJ2-2 | many | TRBV7-6 | TGTGCCAGCAGCCCCATTCCTTCAGGGGCGGACACCGGGGAGCTGTTTTTT | CASSPIPSGADTGELFF
. | TRBJ2-5 | . | TRBV5-1 | TGCGCCAGCACCGGAACTGACCAAGAGACCCAGTACTTC | CASTGTDQETQYF
TRBD1 | TRBJ1-3 | few | TRBV12-5 | TGTGCTAGTGGTTTGGGACAGGGGTCACCTGGAAACACCATATATTTT | CASGLGQGSPGNTIYF
. | TRBJ2-7 | many | TRBV10-2 | TGCGCCAGCAGTGAGGTCGGTGACCAGCAGTACTTC | CASSEVGDQQYF
TRBD1 | TRBJ2-2 | many | TRBV20-1 | TGCAGTGCTTTCGACAGGGCTAACACCGGGGAGCTGTTTTTT | CSAFDRANTGELFF
TRBD2 | TRBJ2-7 | few | TRBV28 | TGTGCCAGCAGTTTATCTCCAGGAGCGGGGGGCTCGGACGAGCAGTACTTC | CASSLSPGAGGSDEQYF